This passage covers 20 T cell receptor beta chains from one sample sequenced in a study of CD8 T cells in ankylosing spondylitis. One entry per CDR3 protein results from TCRdb running MiXCR on the 5' RACE reads. The sample has 100,000 to 150,000 distinct CDR3 sequences, approximately 17% seen once. Their recognized antigens are unknown. Overall study findings and caveats: There was a TCR beta motif, made of eight highly homologous variants, that appeared characteristic of ankylosing spondylitis blood.

The material sequenced was blood, either unsorted or a sorted T cell fraction (not recorded which). These TCRs come from a male donor with ankylosing spondylitis.

The rearrangement uses TRBV7-9 and TRBJ2-7; D gene ambiguous. Germline V gene sequence: CDR1 SEHNR, CDR2 FQNEAQ (reference sequence). The CDR3 is 13 residues long. V was shortened by 5 bases and J by 1 base, with 9 bases between the two germline ends. The CDR3 DNA sequence: TGTGCCAGCAGCGTCCCGCGGTCCTACGAGCAGTACTTC. Translation gives CASSVPRSYEQYF. Using reference TRBV7-9 and TRBJ2-7 for the parts outside the CDR3, the full variable domain is DTGVSQNPRHKITKRGQNVTFRCDPISEHNRLYWYRQTLGQGPEFLTYFQNEAQLEKSRLLSDRFSAERPKGSFSTLEIQRTEQGDSAMYLCASSVPRSYEQYFGPGTRLTVT.

This clonotype was counted at least ten times. The CDR3 loop is CASSFRGLPTDTQYF. DNA for the CDR3: TGTGCCAGCAGCTTCCGGGGATTGCCCACAGATACGCAGTATTTT. The chain carries TRBV7-9 and TRBJ2-3; maybe TRBD2 (5 bases). With 3 bases removed from V and 2 bases from J, the gap between germline ends came to 12 bases. From germline, CDR1 is SEHNR and CDR2 FQNEAQ (reference sequence). The CDR3 sequence is 15 residues long.

A few counts support this clonotype. The rearrangement links TRBV7-9 to TRBJ2-3; no clear D. The CDR3 sequence is 13 residues long. Trimming cost V 5 bases and J 1 base, with 7 bases left between them. CDR1 is SEHNR, CDR2 FQNEAQ, per germline (reference sequence). For the CDR3, the DNA is TGTGCCAGCAGCCTAGTGCGCACAGATACGCAGTATTTT. Protein product: CASSLVRTDTQYF.

This clonotype was seen only a few times. The genes are TRBV12-3 or TRBV12-4 and TRBJ2-3; D gene uncertain. V was trimmed by 3 bases and J by 6 bases, leaving 13 bases between them. The length of the CDR3 is 14 residues. CDR3 coding DNA: TGTGCCAGCAGTTTTGGTACCAGGCTCGATACGCAGTATTTT. Amino acid sequence: CASSFGTRLDTQYF.

This clonotype was detected a few times. The chain has TRBV28 and TRBJ2-7, with 9 bases identical to TRBD2. The ends lost 7 bases at V and 3 bases at J; junction bases unmatched: 4. The CDR3 loop spans 13 amino acids. CDR1 and CDR2 from the germline V gene are MDHEN and SYDVKM. The CDR3 sequence: CASNAAGGYEQYF. The CDR3 DNA reads TGTGCCAGCAATGCAGCGGGGGGCTACGAGCAGTACTTC.

Written as DNA, the CDR3 is TGTGCCAGCAGCGTAGAAGTGGGGGTTGGTTACGAGCAGTACTTC. It is translated as CASSVEVGVGYEQYF. The chain combines TRBV9 with TRBJ2-7; tentatively, D is TRBD1 or TRBD2 (5 bases each). This CDR3 is built from 15 residues. Per the germline V gene, CDR1 is SGDLS and CDR2 is YYNGEE. V dropped 0 bases and J dropped 4 bases, with 14 bases sitting between them.

V and J are TRBV6-2 or TRBV6-3 and TRBJ2-1; 14 nucleotides align to TRBD2. CDR3 length: 16 amino acids. The germline V gene encodes CDR1 MNHEY and CDR2 SVGEGT. J gave up 7 bases and V 5 bases, and 7 bases lay outside the gene matches. For the CDR3, the DNA is TGTGCCAGCAGTAACCCGGGACTAGCGGGAGCAAATGAGCAGTTCTTC. It is translated as CASSNPGLAGANEQFF.

In this sample, this clonotype turned up a few times. The chain couples TRBV27 to TRBJ2-1, with 7 bases lining up with TRBD2. The V and J ends lost 5 bases and 4 bases, in that order; junction bases with no gene match: 5. CDR3 length: 14 amino acids. Germline V gives CDR1 MNHEY, CDR2 SMNVEV (reference sequence). The CDR3 DNA reads as TGTGCCAGCAGTAGCGGGACCCAATACAATGAGCAGTTCTTC. Translating gives CASSSGTQYNEQFF.

This clonotype was found many times. The chain uses TRBV5-1 and TRBJ2-3; D possibly corresponds to TRBD2 (6 bases). CDR3 size: 16 residues. Germline V lookup: CDR1 SGHRS, CDR2 YFSETQ. The germline V and J ends were trimmed by 4 bases and 0 bases, with 15 bases remaining between them. CDR3 protein: CASSPRGGPSTDTQYF. CDR3 bases: TGCGCCAGCAGCCCTAGGGGAGGACCAAGCACAGATACGCAGTATTTT.

This clonotype has just a few counts. The V call is TRBV13, the J call TRBJ2-7; 7 bases match TRBD1. The germline V gene has CDR1 PRHDT and CDR2 FYEKMQ (reference sequence). After removal of 5 bases from V and 0 bases from J, the junction contained 13 bases not matched to a gene. The CDR3 is made up of 17 amino acids. CDR3 residues: CASSPRDRIDSSYEQYF. CDR3 in DNA: TGTGCCAGCAGCCCCCGGGACAGAATTGATAGCTCCTACGAGCAGTACTTC.

The chain joins TRBV4-1 to TRBJ1-2; tentative D call: TRBD1 (5 bases). Looked up from germline, CDR1 is MGHRA and CDR2 is YSYEKL. This CDR3 contains 14 residues. V was cut by 1 base and J by 3 bases, with 9 bases left in between. In nucleotides, the CDR3 is TGCGCCAGCAGCCAAGTCGGCAGGGACTATGGCTACACCTTC. It yields the protein CASSQVGRDYGYTF.

The chain recombines TRBV7-8 with TRBJ2-7, with 8 bases fitting TRBD1. CDR3 length: 13 amino acids. Germline V lookup: CDR1 SGHVS, CDR2 FQNEAQ. V gave up 11 bases and J gave up 7 bases; unmatched junction bases: 13. The CDR3 DNA reads as TGTGCCTCGCGTTACAGGGGGACAAGGGAGCAGTACTTC. Its protein product is CASRYRGTREQYF.

The rearrangement joins TRBV20-1 to TRBJ2-3, with D hard to call. The germline V and J ends were trimmed by 6 bases and 4 bases, with 8 bases remaining between them. This CDR3 comprises 11 residues. The germline CDR1 and CDR2 sequences are DFQATT and SNEGSKA (reference sequence). The CDR3 nucleotides read TGCAGTGCGGGCGATGCAGATACGCAGTATTTT. Translating it yields CSAGDADTQYF.

J is TRBJ2-1 and V is TRBV27; tentative D call: TRBD2 (6 bases). Per the germline V gene, CDR1 is MNHEY and CDR2 is SMNVEV (reference sequence). V was trimmed by 0 bases and J by 2 bases, leaving 11 bases between them. The CDR3 is 16 amino acids. CDR3 DNA sequence: TGTGCCAGCAGTTTATCGGCCGGGGAGGCCTACAATGAGCAGTTCTTC. This sequence encodes CASSLSAGEAYNEQFF.

The sample holds many counts of this clonotype. The J gene is TRBJ2-7, the V gene TRBV4-1, with 7 bases aligning to TRBD1. The germline V gene has CDR1 MGHRA and CDR2 YSYEKL. The CDR3 covers 14 residues. V lost 4 bases, J lost 2 bases, and 5 bases stayed unmatched. The CDR3 sequence: CASSLRDSAYEQYF. In nucleotides, the CDR3 is TGCGCCAGCAGCCTTCGGGACAGCGCCTACGAGCAGTACTTC.

This clonotype was counted once. The gene calls are TRBV19 and TRBJ2-7, with 12 bases fitting TRBD2. Germline CDR1 LNHDA, CDR2 SQIVND (reference sequence). The CDR3 sequence is 15 residues long. V was pared by 5 bases and J by 3 bases, with 5 bases of the junction left unmatched. Here the CDR3 reads CASSPWTSGIYEQYF. The CDR3 nucleotides are TGTGCCAGTAGTCCTTGGACTAGCGGGATCTACGAGCAGTACTTC.

This clonotype has a handful of counts. The CDR3 here is CASSSEAIEQFF. The CDR3, as DNA: TGTGCCAGCAGCTCAGAGGCCATTGAGCAGTTCTTC. This chain joins TRBV7-9 and TRBJ2-1, with no clear D. Germline lookup yields CDR1 SEHNR and CDR2 FQNEAQ (reference sequence). The CDR3 loop spans 12 amino acids. V was shortened by 4 bases and J by 9 bases, with 10 bases between the two germline ends.

This rearrangement joins TRBV24-1 to TRBJ2-2; a weak D match, TRBD1 (5 bases). This CDR3 has 13 residues. Germline V gene sequence: CDR1 KGHDR, CDR2 SFDVKD. The V end was cut by 6 bases, the J end by 3 bases, with 7 bases between. The CDR3, as DNA: TGTGCCACCAGTTCAGGGTACACCGGGGAGCTGTTTTTT. Encoded protein: CATSSGYTGELFF.

The rearrangement uses TRBV9 and TRBJ1-2; 9 bases fit TRBD1. This CDR3 contains 16 residues. Germline V gives CDR1 SGDLS, CDR2 YYNGEE. The J segment lost 3 bases and the V segment lost 0 bases, leaving 6 bases of the junction unmatched. The CDR3 region is CASSVGYRGQDYGYTF. DNA of the CDR3: TGTGCCAGCAGCGTAGGGTACAGGGGGCAGGACTATGGCTACACCTTC.

The chain has TRBV27 and TRBJ2-7, with a possible D match to TRBD1 (6 bases). This CDR3 comprises 15 residues. The V and J ends lost 5 bases and 1 base respectively, with 15 bases between them. Germline V gene data show CDR1 as MNHEY and CDR2 as SMNVEV (reference sequence). The CDR3 DNA follows: TGTGCCAGCAGTGTAAGCAGGGGTTTTTCCTACGAGCAGTACTTC. Protein product: CASSVSRGFSYEQYF.